These 16 T cell receptor beta chains came from one sample sequenced in a study of long-term antiretroviral therapy in people with HIV. Runs used v3.0 of the immunoSEQ assay and were done at survey level. Data came from immunoSEQ multiplex PCR; TCRdb stores just in-frame clones and leaves some out. The sample has approximately 32,000 clones; roughly four fifths are singletons. The specimen comprised unsorted PBMCs, sampled 0.3 years after starting antiretroviral therapy. The source is a man aged 18-30 years with HIV.

The rearrangement links TRBV5-3 to TRBJ2-7; D uncertain. TRBV5-3 is filed as an ORF, its function uncertain. V was shortened by 0 bases and J by 3 bases, with 10 bases between the two germline ends. The CDR3 is made up of 14 amino acids. Written as DNA, the CDR3 is TGTGCCAGAAGCTTGGGAGCATTGGGCTACGAGCAGTACTTC. This codes for CARSLGALGYEQYF.

The CDR3 bases are TGTGCCAGCTCATCGGACAGCCCAACAGATACGCAGTATTTT. It specifies CASSSDSPTDTQYF. J is TRBJ2-3 and V is TRBV18; D is possibly TRBD1 (6 bases). CDR1 is KGHSH and CDR2 is LQKENI in the germline V gene. This CDR3 contains 14 residues. V gave up 5 bases and J gave up 3 bases, with 12 bases separating them.

The chain carries TRBV30 and TRBJ2-5; 10 bases fit TRBD1. V shed 8 bases and J 4 bases; nucleotides not matched to a gene: 10. There are 14 residues in the CDR3. From germline, CDR1 is GTSNPN and CDR2 SVGIG (reference sequence). The CDR3 DNA reads as TGTGCCCACCGGGACAGGGGAAGAGGAGAGACCCAGTACTTC. Translation: CAHRDRGRGETQYF.

This CDR3 reads CASREGQANTEAFF. In nucleotides, the CDR3 is TGTGCCAGTAGAGAGGGACAGGCGAACACTGAAGCTTTCTTT. The V and J genes are TRBV19 and TRBJ1-1, with 8 nucleotides matching TRBD1. From germline, CDR1 is LNHDA and CDR2 SQIVND (reference sequence). V was clipped by 6 bases and J by 1 base; unmatched bases: 4. The CDR3 consists of 14 residues. Based on the CDR3 plus reference TRBV19 and TRBJ1-1, the full variable domain is DGGITQSPKYLFRKEGQNVTLSCEQNLNHDAMYWYRQDPGQGLRLIYYSQIVNDFQKGDIAEGYSVSREKKESFPLTVTSAQKNPTAFYLCASREGQANTEAFFGQGTRLTVV.

V gene TRBV6-5 combines with J gene TRBJ2-2; the D call may be TRBD1 or TRBD2 (5 bases each). Trimming removed 2 bases from V and 7 bases from J, with 14 bases in between. Germline V gene data show CDR1 as MNHEY and CDR2 as SVGAGI. The CDR3 runs 15 residues. CDR3 nucleotides: TGTGCCAGCAGTTACGGGACGGTCAGTTTCGGGGAGCTGTTTTTT. This gives the protein CASSYGTVSFGELFF.

The rearrangement joins TRBV7-3 to TRBJ2-2; 7 bases are shared with TRBD2. The CDR3 is made up of 15 amino acids. Losses at the gene ends were 5 bases for V and 0 bases for J; bases not matched to a gene: 3. The germline V gene encodes CDR1 SGHTA and CDR2 FQGTGA. CDR3 bases: TGTGCCAGCAGCCCCGGGGGGACGAACACCGGGGAGCTGTTTTTT. Amino acids: CASSPGGTNTGELFF.

The V gene is TRBV30, the J gene TRBJ2-7; TRBD1 is a possible D gene (6 bases). Looked up from germline, CDR1 is GTSNPN and CDR2 is SVGIG (reference sequence). With 2 bases removed from V and 6 bases from J, the gap between germline ends came to 14 bases. This CDR3 has 13 amino acids. The CDR3 sequence: CAWSTYRAGEQYF. The CDR3, as DNA: TGTGCCTGGAGTACCTACAGGGCCGGCGAGCAGTACTTC.

The chain couples TRBV27 to TRBJ2-5; TRBD2 agrees at 9 bases. The J call may be faulty, since TRBJ2-7 better matches the DNA end. The germline V gene encodes CDR1 MNHEY and CDR2 SMNVEV (reference sequence). The CDR3 extends over 14 amino acids. DNA for the CDR3: TGTGCCAGCAGTCAGGGACTAGCTATCGACGAGCAGTACTTC. Translated: CASSQGLAIDEQYF.

This clone was found a few times. The chain combines TRBV7-9 with TRBJ2-7, with D possibly matching TRBD1 (6 bases). Trimming shortened V by 11 bases and J by 5 bases, and 16 bases separated the two germline ends. CDR1 and CDR2 (germline): SEHNR, FQNEAQ (reference sequence). This CDR3 is 12 amino acids long. CDR3 region: CAAPIGDNEQYF. The CDR3 coding sequence is TGTGCCGCCCCCATCGGGGACAACGAGCAGTACTTC.

The chain combines TRBV5-7 with TRBJ2-7; 12 bases map to TRBD2. TRBV5-7 is an ORF, with its function uncertain. With 3 bases clipped from V and 3 bases from J, the junction kept 16 bases outside the gene matches. The CDR3 has 19 amino acids. The CDR3 loop is CASSSTGAPGLAGRYEQYF. As DNA, the CDR3 is TGTGCCAGCAGCTCCACAGGGGCCCCGGGACTAGCGGGCCGCTACGAGCAGTACTTC.

The chain carries TRBV27 and TRBJ2-5, with D unresolved. The V end lost 6 bases, the J end lost 1 base, and 12 bases lay between the germline ends. This CDR3 contains 14 residues. Germline V gene lookup returns CDR1 MNHEY and CDR2 SMNVEV (reference sequence). The CDR3 is CASRSVNPQETQYF. The CDR3 nucleotides read TGTGCCAGCAGATCCGTGAATCCCCAAGAGACCCAGTACTTC.

The V and J genes are TRBV7-8 and TRBJ2-5; D is undetermined. The V and J ends lost 5 bases and 5 bases respectively, with 21 bases between them. The CDR3 extends over 16 amino acids. Germline lookup yields CDR1 SGHVS and CDR2 FQNEAQ. DNA of the CDR3: TGTGCCAGCAGCCCCATGGCAGACACTGGTAGGGAGACCCAGTACTTC. This encodes CASSPMADTGRETQYF.

The chain carries TRBV4-2 and TRBJ2-5; D call uncertain. The CDR3 runs 14 residues. Deletions cut 1 base from V and 4 bases from J, with 10 bases between. From germline, CDR1 is LGHNA and CDR2 YNFKEQ. CDR3 coding DNA: TGTGCCAGCAGCCAAGCAGGAAGGGCAGAGACCCAGTACTTC. Translating it yields CASSQAGRAETQYF.

The chain joins TRBV10-3 to TRBJ2-5; a possible D gene is TRBD2 (5 bases). Trimming stripped 5 bases from V and 1 base from J, with 8 bases between. This CDR3 contains 13 residues. Germline V gene sequence: CDR1 ENHRY, CDR2 SYGVKD. CDR3 protein: CAISSSGQETQYF. The CDR3 bases are TGTGCCATCAGTAGCAGCGGCCAAGAGACCCAGTACTTC.

This sequence joins TRBV7-2 and TRBJ1-4; unclear D gene. V was pared by 3 bases and J by 7 bases, with 15 bases between. The germline gives CDR1 SGHTA, CDR2 FQGNSA. The CDR3 has 15 residues. The CDR3 loop is CASSFNPVTGEKLFF. The CDR3 DNA is TGTGCCAGCAGCTTCAACCCTGTCACGGGTGAAAAACTGTTTTTT.

The V gene is TRBV5-4, the J gene TRBJ2-1, with D tentatively TRBD2 (6 bases). The V and J ends lost 2 bases and 10 bases respectively, with 16 bases between them. Germline loops: CDR1 SGHNT, CDR2 YYREEE (reference sequence). The length of the CDR3 is 14 residues. Here the CDR3 reads CASSFETTAGEQFF. As DNA, the CDR3 is TGTGCCAGCAGCTTTGAGACTACCGCGGGGGAGCAGTTCTTC.